Reported below is one T cell receptor (beta chain). This CDR3 region has 13 residues. The germline V gene has CDR1 DFQATT and CDR2 SNEGSKA (reference sequence). Trimming cost V 3 bases and J 6 bases, with 12 bases left between them. These data are taken from a study of CD8 T cells in Susac syndrome. RNA totalling about 0.45 to 1 ug underwent reverse transcription with random hexamers. A multiplex approach, immunoSEQ multiplex PCR, amplified TCR beta CDR3 across 54 Vbeta and 13 Jbeta. TCRdb fed the immunoSEQ multiplex PCR reads into MiXCR, producing one record per CDR3 protein. This table holds around 150,000 distinct CDR3 sequences, roughly 95% found once. The multiple sclerosis control group consisted of treatment-naive patients whose relapsing-remitting disease, which was either stable or active, fulfilled revised McDonald criteria. Isolation of CD8+ and CD4+ T cells was performed negatively, whereas enrichment of TEMRA cells was done by FACS.

This clonotype originated in a human donor with multiple sclerosis. The chain carries TRBV20-1 and TRBJ2-1, with D tentatively TRBD1 (6 bases). The sample taken for sequencing was CD4+ T cells from PBMCs. The DNA of the CDR3 is TGCAGTGCTAGCCGATCGACAGGCAATGAGCAGTTCTTC. Protein product: CSASRSTGNEQFF.